The source of this T cell receptor (beta chain) is a study of blood T cells in healthy people across ages. Study-wide findings and caveats: With age, beta diversity per million T cells declined roughly linearly, significantly by approximately 40.

Between the trimmed V and J ends, which lost 5 bases and 5 bases, there was a span of 13 bases. In germline, CDR1 is SEHNR, CDR2 FQNEAQ (reference sequence). The CDR3 runs to 14 residues. Then a second PCR, running roughly 6 to 11 cycles, was carried out with a sample-barcoded 5' primer and a J-beta primer mix. The authors tagged each cDNA molecule using a template-switch adaptor with 12 random nucleotides. Every sample produced at least 2.5 million CDR3-containing paired-end reads. One entry per CDR3 protein, called by TCRdb with MiXCR from the 5' RACE reads. The sample gives hundreds of thousands of distinct CDR3 sequences, over 40% of which show up once; 30% is in the top ten. In its sample, this clonotype was seen once. Its antigen is as yet unknown. Peripheral blood was drawn, around 9.3 milliliters per donor.

What was sequenced was blood. This chain uses TRBV7-9 with TRBJ2-4, with D perhaps matching TRBD2 (6 bases). This TCR was recovered from an elderly man in good health. The DNA for the CDR3 is TGTGCCAGCAGCCTTCGCGGAGGGGAAAACATTCAGTACTTC. Translated: CASSLRGGENIQYF. The full variable domain, its missing parts supplied by reference TRBV7-9 and TRBJ2-4, is DTGVSQNPRHKITKRGQNVTFRCDPISEHNRLYWYRQTLGQGPEFLTYFQNEAQLEKSRLLSDRFSAERPKGSFSTLEIQRTEQGDSAMYLCASSLRGGENIQYFGAGTRLSVL.